This T cell receptor beta chain was sequenced for a study of shared clonotypes between healthy human individuals. Study outcomes and limitations: It was the few donors that limited the genetic and exposure-history diversity represented. In a handful of donors, around 5% of naive CD4 clonotypes appeared in common.

Comment on this clone: Its antigen is still unknown.

Every donor, a Caucasian adult, lived in Nashville, Tennessee. The J segment lost 3 bases and the V segment lost 6 bases, leaving 11 bases of the junction unmatched. Germline V gene sequence: CDR1 MNHEY, CDR2 SMNVEV (reference sequence). CDR3 length: 16 residues. Only in-frame clones appear in the TCRdb table, and some are missing; sequencing was by immunoSEQ multiplex PCR. The table records about 1 million clones, about 77% of them present only once. The receptor was isolated from a man aged 18 to 30 in good health. The chain couples TRBV27 to TRBJ1-5; 7 bases agree with TRBD1. Sequenced material: memory CD4+ T cells sorted from blood. The subset: CD45RA-negative fraction. The CDR3 sequence: CASRMGGRGINQPQHF. The CDR3 DNA follows: TGTGCCAGCAGAATGGGAGGCAGGGGGATCAATCAGCCCCAGCATTTT.